Listed below are T cell receptor beta chains from one sample, sequenced in a study of blood T cell repertoires in COVID-19. Only in-frame clones appear in the TCRdb table, and some are missing; sequencing was by immunoSEQ multiplex PCR. Here the sample spans fewer than 70,000 clones, over 70% being singletons. Source material: peripheral blood. These receptors were taken from a man between 60 and 75 years old with acute or convalescent COVID-19. Both conserved end residues are part of each CDR3. D genes are given only for firm matches. Clone size appears in some rows only: once, few, many, or a class for an expanded clone.

D: -; J: TRBJ2-3; V: TRBV5-1; size: -; CDR3: CASSLAAMVADTQYF; DNA: TGCGCCAGCAGCTTGGCCGCGATGGTCGCAGATACGCAGTATTTT
D: -; J: TRBJ2-2; V: TRBV7-3; size: -; CDR3: CASSLGGRVGGELFF; DNA: TGTGCCAGCAGCTTAGGAGGTCGGGTCGGCGGGGAGCTGTTTTTT
D: -; J: TRBJ2-6; V: TRBV19; size: -; CDR3: CASSRGSGANVLTF; DNA: TGTGCCAGTAGTCGGGGCTCTGGGGCCAACGTCCTGACTTTC
D: -; J: TRBJ1-2; V: TRBV4-1; size: -; CDR3: CASRGGGDGYTF; DNA: TGCGCCAGCAGGGGAGGGGGGGATGGCTACACCTTC
D: -; J: TRBJ1-2; V: TRBV5-1; size: -; CDR3: CASSLQASGGYTF; DNA: TGCGCCAGCAGCTTACAGGCGTCCGGAGGCTACACCTTC
D: TRBD1; J: TRBJ2-7; V: TRBV7-6; size: many; CDR3: CASSRQTSGTGSYEQYF; DNA: TGTGCCAGCAGCCGACAAACCTCCGGGACAGGGTCCTACGAGCAGTACTTC
D: TRBD1; J: TRBJ1-4; V: TRBV27; size: -; CDR3: CASSGNRGGNEKLFF; DNA: TGTGCCAGCAGTGGAAACAGGGGGGGTAATGAAAAACTGTTTTTT
D: -; J: TRBJ1-3; V: TRBV18; size: -; CDR3: CASSVTGDPGNTIYF; DNA: TGTGCCAGCTCAGTAACGGGGGACCCTGGAAACACCATATATTTT
D: -; J: TRBJ2-3; V: TRBV29-1; size: -; CDR3: CSVGSEPGHRSTDTQYF; DNA: TGCAGCGTTGGTTCCGAACCGGGACATAGGAGCACAGATACGCAGTATTTT
D: -; J: TRBJ1-5; V: TRBV5-1; size: -; CDR3: CASSVQSNQPQHF; DNA: TGCGCCAGCAGCGTACAGAGCAATCAGCCCCAGCATTTT
D: -; J: TRBJ1-2; V: TRBV7-7; size: -; CDR3: CASSHLDSNYGYTF; DNA: TGTGCCAGCAGCCACCTCGACAGTAACTATGGCTACACCTTC
D: TRBD2; J: TRBJ2-5; V: TRBV24-1; size: -; CDR3: CATSASSGYQETQYF; DNA: TGTGCCACCAGTGCTTCTAGCGGATACCAAGAGACCCAGTACTTC
D: TRBD1; J: TRBJ1-1; V: TRBV27; size: -; CDR3: CASSLPGQGPGTEAFF; DNA: TGTGCCAGCAGTCTCCCGGGACAGGGGCCAGGTACTGAAGCTTTCTTT
D: TRBD2; J: TRBJ2-1; V: TRBV9; size: -; CDR3: CASSVATGSGGYNEQFF; DNA: TGTGCCAGCAGCGTAGCTACTGGGAGCGGGGGTTACAATGAGCAGTTCTTC
D: -; J: TRBJ1-6; V: TRBV7-3; size: -; CDR3: CASSLGLNSPLHF; DNA: TGTGCCAGCAGCTTGGGGCTCAATTCACCCCTCCACTTT
D: TRBD1; J: TRBJ1-1; V: TRBV5-6; size: -; CDR3: CASSLHQGDTEAFF; DNA: TGTGCCAGCAGCTTGCACCAGGGGGACACTGAAGCTTTCTTT
D: TRBD1; J: TRBJ1-2; V: TRBV6-5; size: -; CDR3: CASSPDRGGYGYTF; DNA: TGTGCCAGCAGCCCAGACAGGGGCGGCTATGGCTACACCTTC
D: -; J: TRBJ1-1; V: TRBV5-8; size: -; CDR3: CASSFPLSRGEAFF; DNA: TGTGCCAGCAGCTTTCCCCTCTCACGGGGTGAAGCTTTCTTT
D: -; J: TRBJ1-5; V: TRBV21-1; size: many; CDR3: CASSKLAGHNQPQHF; DNA: TGTGCCAGCAGCAAATTAGCAGGACACAATCAGCCCCAGCATTTT
D: -; J: TRBJ2-3; V: TRBV5-1; size: -; CDR3: CASSPGLRTDTQYF; DNA: TGCGCCAGCAGTCCGGGACTGAGGACAGATACGCAGTATTTT
D: -; J: TRBJ2-7; V: TRBV18; size: -; CDR3: CASSLSGGDTYEQYF; DNA: TGTGCCAGCTCTCTTTCGGGCGGGGATACCTACGAGCAGTACTTC
D: -; J: TRBJ2-5; V: TRBV7-2; size: -; CDR3: CASSLTWGEETQYF; DNA: TGTGCCAGCAGCTTAACGTGGGGAGAAGAGACCCAGTACTTC
D: TRBD2; J: TRBJ2-5; V: TRBV30; size: -; CDR3: CAWSLGLEETQYF; DNA: TGTGCCTGGAGTCTGGGACTAGAAGAGACCCAGTACTTC
D: -; J: TRBJ1-1; V: TRBV14; size: -; CDR3: CASSQDFNSEAFF; DNA: TGTGCCAGCAGCCAAGATTTTAACTCTGAAGCTTTCTTT
D: TRBD1; J: TRBJ2-5; V: TRBV24-1; size: -; CDR3: CATSDRTGIETQYF; DNA: TGTGCCACCAGTGATAGGACAGGGATTGAGACCCAGTACTTC
D: -; J: TRBJ1-2; V: TRBV5-1; size: -; CDR3: CASSSTRQGKGYTF; DNA: TGCGCCAGCAGCTCCACCCGTCAGGGGAAAGGCTACACCTTC
D: -; J: TRBJ2-2; V: TRBV19; size: -; CDR3: CASIDRNTGELFF; DNA: TGTGCCAGTATTGACAGAAACACCGGGGAGCTGTTTTTT
D: -; J: TRBJ1-5; V: TRBV4-1; size: -; CDR3: CASSQDHSARQPQHF; DNA: TGCGCCAGCAGCCAAGATCACTCCGCCCGGCAGCCCCAGCATTTT
D: -; J: TRBJ1-2; V: TRBV5-4; size: -; CDR3: CAVEWGGGNYGYTF; DNA: TGTGCCGTCGAATGGGGAGGGGGAAACTATGGCTACACCTTC
D: -; J: TRBJ1-1; V: TRBV20-1; size: once; CDR3: CSARSDTEAFF; DNA: TGCAGTGCTAGGTCGGACACTGAAGCTTTCTTT
D: TRBD1; J: TRBJ1-2; V: TRBV9; size: -; CDR3: CASGTTGGGYGYTF; DNA: TGTGCCAGCGGAACGACAGGGGGCGGCTATGGCTACACCTTC
D: -; J: TRBJ1-3; V: TRBV5-4; size: -; CDR3: CASSLEGLGGGNTIYF; DNA: TGTGCCAGCAGCCTAGAAGGTCTAGGGGGTGGAAACACCATATATTTT
D: -; J: TRBJ1-1; V: TRBV14; size: -; CDR3: CASSQDPGTWGNTEAFF; DNA: TGTGCCAGCAGCCAAGATCCCGGGACATGGGGGAACACTGAAGCTTTCTTT
D: TRBD1; J: TRBJ1-2; V: TRBV28; size: -; CDR3: CASSPGTVYNYGYTF; DNA: TGTGCCAGCAGTCCGGGGACAGTTTACAACTATGGCTACACCTTC
D: TRBD1; J: TRBJ1-4; V: TRBV4-2; size: -; CDR3: CASSHRGRGNEKLFF; DNA: TGTGCCAGCAGTCACAGGGGGCGGGGTAATGAAAAACTGTTTTTT
D: TRBD1; J: TRBJ2-7; V: TRBV7-9; size: -; CDR3: CASSQNRQGKGYEQYF; DNA: TGTGCCAGCAGCCAGAACCGACAGGGAAAAGGGTACGAGCAGTACTTC
D: TRBD1; J: TRBJ1-5; V: TRBV7-8; size: -; CDR3: CASSFYRGRSDQPQHF; DNA: TGTGCCAGCAGCTTTTACAGGGGGCGATCCGATCAGCCCCAGCATTTT
D: -; J: TRBJ2-5; V: TRBV10-3; size: -; CDR3: CAISESTYEETQYF; DNA: TGTGCCATCAGTGAGTCGACATATGAAGAGACCCAGTACTTC
D: TRBD1; J: TRBJ1-6; V: TRBV5-5; size: few; CDR3: CASSLEGQDHNSPLHF; DNA: TGTGCCAGCAGCTTGGAAGGACAGGACCATAATTCACCCCTCCACTTT
D: -; J: TRBJ1-5; V: TRBV27; size: -; CDR3: CASSFRGNQPQHF; DNA: TGTGCCAGCAGTTTCAGGGGCAATCAGCCCCAGCATTTT
D: TRBD1; J: TRBJ1-4; V: TRBV12-5; size: few; CDR3: CASGFFGTGDNEKLFF; DNA: TGTGCTAGTGGTTTTTTCGGAACAGGGGATAATGAAAAACTGTTTTTT
D: TRBD1; J: TRBJ2-3; V: TRBV2; size: -; CDR3: CASRRDRSTDTQYF; DNA: TGTGCCAGCAGGCGGGACAGGAGCACAGATACGCAGTATTTT
D: -; J: TRBJ1-5; V: TRBV30; size: -; CDR3: CAWSDWIGAQHF; DNA: TGTGCCTGGAGTGATTGGATAGGGGCCCAGCATTTT
D: -; J: TRBJ1-6; V: TRBV2; size: -; CDR3: CASSSESYSPLHF; DNA: TGTGCCAGCAGCAGCGAGTCCTATTCACCCCTCCACTTT
D: -; J: TRBJ1-2; V: TRBV5-1; size: few; CDR3: CASTVGRENYGYTF; DNA: TGCGCCAGCACCGTGGGCAGAGAGAACTATGGCTACACCTTC
D: -; J: TRBJ2-2; V: TRBV5-1; size: -; CDR3: CASSLDRVNTGELFF; DNA: TGCGCCAGCAGCTTGGACAGGGTAAACACCGGGGAGCTGTTTTTT
D: -; J: TRBJ1-5; V: TRBV12-3/TRBV12-4; size: -; CDR3: CASSFMVAQPQHF; DNA: TGTGCCAGCAGTTTTATGGTAGCCCAGCCCCAGCATTTT
D: TRBD2; J: TRBJ2-3; V: TRBV24-1; size: -; CDR3: CATSDRGTSGGPSRTDTQYF; DNA: TGTGCCACCAGTGACCGAGGGACTAGCGGGGGCCCTAGTCGAACAGATACGCAGTATTTT
D: -; J: TRBJ2-1; V: TRBV5-1; size: -; CDR3: CASSFLVGGSYNEQFF; DNA: TGCGCCAGCAGCTTCCTGGTTGGGGGGTCCTACAATGAGCAGTTCTTC
D: -; J: TRBJ2-3; V: TRBV7-3; size: -; CDR3: CASSLRALSSTDTQYF; DNA: TGTGCCAGCAGCTTAAGAGCGTTATCTAGCACAGATACGCAGTATTTT
D: TRBD1; J: TRBJ1-4; V: TRBV5-1; size: -; CDR3: CATRTGGLATNEKLFF; DNA: TGCGCCACAAGGACAGGGGGCCTTGCAACTAATGAAAAACTGTTTTTT
D: TRBD1; J: TRBJ1-5; V: TRBV2; size: -; CDR3: CASAAGTGESNQPQHF; DNA: TGTGCCAGCGCAGCCGGGACAGGGGAGTCGAATCAGCCCCAGCATTTT
D: TRBD1; J: TRBJ2-5; V: TRBV7-3; size: -; CDR3: CASSLTGATGGEETQYF; DNA: TGTGCCAGCAGCTTAACTGGGGCGACAGGGGGGGAAGAGACCCAGTACTTC